This T cell receptor (beta chain) was obtained from a study of cytomegalovirus exposure and HLA in healthy donors. The PCR contained 60 Vbeta and 13 Jbeta primers. Assay: immunoSEQ multiplex PCR; the TCRdb copy retains only in-frame clones and omits some. The sample lists about 170,000 clones; about 82% were seen once. The V gene's germline CDR1 is SGHTA and CDR2 FQGNSA. The CDR3 covers 13 residues. The V end was cut by 1 base, the J end by 4 bases, with 8 bases between. The receptor was isolated from a woman between 50 and 59 years old in good health and CMV-seropositive. This rearrangement joins TRBV7-2 to TRBJ2-7, with D maybe TRBD2 (5 bases). The sample consisted of PBMCs. The CDR3 sequence is CASSLVPGYEQYF. CDR3 coding DNA: TGTGCCAGCAGCTTAGTACCGGGGTACGAGCAGTACTTC.